This entry lists 14 T cell receptor beta chains sequenced from one sample in a study of blood T cell repertoires in COVID-19. Generated by immunoSEQ multiplex PCR, the TCRdb table keeps only in-frame clones and is missing some. The sample yields 130,000 to 150,000 clones, around nine tenths seen once. Sequencing was carried out using peripheral blood. These TCRs come from a human donor in a cohort sampled during active COVID-19.

V and J are TRBV6-2 or TRBV6-3 and TRBJ1-6, with 9 bases lining up with TRBD1. The trim removed 4 bases at V and 7 bases at J, leaving 8 bases unmatched. The CDR3 length is 16 residues. CDR1 is MNHEY, CDR2 SVGEGT, per germline. The CDR3 DNA reads TGTGCCAGCAGTTCCCAGACCGGGACAGGGAATTCACCCCTCCACTTT. Amino acid sequence: CASSSQTGTGNSPLHF.

V is TRBV23-1 and J is TRBJ2-2; D gene unclear. TRBV23-1 is noted as an ORF with a role that remains uncertain. The CDR3 runs to 19 residues. V dropped 5 bases and J dropped 6 bases, with 28 bases sitting between them. As DNA, the CDR3 is TGCGCCAGCAGTTCCCCTGAACTCCTTGTCACTCACCGCGCCGGGGAGCTGTTTTTT. Amino acids: CASSSPELLVTHRAGELFF.

V usage is TRBV18 and J usage is TRBJ2-2; D gene unclear. The germline V and J ends were trimmed by 6 bases and 0 bases, with 17 bases remaining between them. The length of the CDR3 is 17 residues. Germline assignment: CDR1 KGHSH and CDR2 LQKENI. The CDR3 bases are TGTGCCAGCTCCCCCTTTCCCACAACCGCGAACACCGGGGAGCTGTTTTTT. Amino acid sequence: CASSPFPTTANTGELFF.

This sequence joins TRBV19 and TRBJ1-2; D uncertain. This CDR3 comprises 12 residues. V dropped 6 bases and J dropped 5 bases, with 10 bases sitting between them. Looked up from germline, CDR1 is LNHDA and CDR2 is SQIVND (reference sequence). Written as DNA, the CDR3 is TGTGCCAGTAGAGACCCGGGGTATGGCTACACCTTC. This codes for CASRDPGYGYTF.

The rearrangement uses TRBV4-2 and TRBJ2-7; TRBD2 matches 7 bases. V dropped 2 bases and J dropped 6; count of bases not matched to a gene: 7. This CDR3 is 14 amino acids long. The germline V gene has CDR1 LGHNA and CDR2 YNFKEQ. The CDR3 here is CASSQPRAGVEQYF. The CDR3 DNA is TGTGCCAGCAGCCAACCCAGGGCGGGGGTCGAGCAGTACTTC.

V is TRBV18 and J is TRBJ1-3, with TRBD1 as a possible D gene (5 bases). V lost 4 bases to trimming and J lost 0 bases, with 7 bases between them. Per germline, CDR1 KGHSH and CDR2 LQKENI. This CDR3 region has 14 residues. The CDR3 is CASSRDSSGNTIYF. DNA of the CDR3: TGTGCCAGCTCACGAGACAGCTCTGGAAACACCATATATTTT.

J is TRBJ2-5 and V is TRBV5-4, with 9 bases matching TRBD2. The CDR3 length is 16 residues. The germline CDR1 and CDR2 sequences are SGHNT and YYREEE (reference sequence). V trimming: 1 base; J trimming: 0 bases; junction bases outside the gene matches: 4. CDR3 loop: CASSLSSGTYQETQYF. CDR3 in DNA: TGTGCCAGCAGCTTGTCTAGCGGGACGTACCAAGAGACCCAGTACTTC. The entire variable domain, with the rest obtained from reference TRBV5-4 and TRBJ2-5, is as follows: ETGVTQSPTHLIKTRGQQVTLRCSSQSGHNTVSWYQQALGQGPQFIFQYYREEENGRGNFPPRFSGLQFPNYSSELNVNALELDDSALYLCASSLSSGTYQETQYFGPGTRLLVL.

The chain carries TRBV28 and TRBJ2-7; TRBD1 agrees at 8 bases. Per germline, CDR1 MDHEN and CDR2 SYDVKM. Trimming took 5 bases from V and 1 from J; bases not matched to a gene: 7. This CDR3 comprises 15 residues. As DNA, the CDR3 is TGTGCCAGCAGTATTCTCGGGACAGGTTCCTACGAGCAGTACTTC. Protein: CASSILGTGSYEQYF.

This chain links TRBV2 with TRBJ2-1, with 10 bases lining up with TRBD2. V gave up 6 bases and J gave up 8 bases; unmatched junction bases: 13. The CDR3 spans 16 residues. CDR1 and CDR2 (germline): SNHLY, FYNNEI. Here the CDR3 DNA reads TGTGCCAGCAGGGCCCCGGGGCTAGCGGGAGTAGATGAGCAGTTCTTC. It yields the protein CASRAPGLAGVDEQFF.

This clone was counted a single time. The V call is TRBV4-3, the J call TRBJ1-1, with a possible D match to TRBD1 (6 bases). The CDR3 extends over 14 amino acids. Germline V lookup: CDR1 LGHNA, CDR2 YSLEER. Trimming pared 1 base from V and 4 bases from J, leaving 10 bases between. CDR3 in amino acids: CASSQVGAGTEAFF. CDR3 in DNA: TGCGCCAGCAGCCAAGTGGGGGCTGGCACTGAAGCTTTCTTT.

The rearrangement uses TRBV18 and TRBJ1-6, with D perhaps TRBD1 (6 bases). The CDR3 runs to 15 residues. Trimming shortened V by 3 bases and J by 7 bases, and 13 bases separated the two germline ends. Germline lookup yields CDR1 KGHSH and CDR2 LQKENI. CDR3 loop: CASSPYGQMNSPLHF. The CDR3 DNA sequence: TGTGCCAGCTCACCGTATGGACAGATGAATTCACCCCTCCACTTT.

V and J are TRBV7-2 and TRBJ2-1; TRBD2 matches 10 bases. CDR1 SGHTA and CDR2 FQGNSA come from the germline V gene. The CDR3 runs to 16 residues. V lost 5 bases to trimming and J lost 4 bases; unmatched junction nucleotides: 8. Here the CDR3 reads CASSPYSGRLYNEQFF. In DNA form, the CDR3 reads TGTGCCAGCAGCCCGTATAGCGGGAGGCTTTACAATGAGCAGTTCTTC. Using reference TRBV7-2 and TRBJ2-1 for the parts outside the CDR3, the full variable domain is GAGVSQSPSNKVTEKGKDVELRCDPISGHTALYWYRQSLGQGLEFLIYFQGNSAPDKSGLPSDRFSAERTGGSVSTLTIQRTQQEDSAVYLCASSPYSGRLYNEQFFGPGTRLTVL.

This chain uses TRBV25-1 with TRBJ2-2; the D gene is possibly TRBD1 (5 bases). This CDR3 spans 16 amino acids. Germline loops: CDR1 MGHDK, CDR2 SYGVNS. V lost 1 base, J lost 3 bases, and 12 bases lay in between. The CDR3 DNA is TGTGCCAGCAGTGAATTCCGGGCAGGGTACACCGGGGAGCTGTTTTTT. It translates to CASSEFRAGYTGELFF.

This sequence joins TRBV5-6 and TRBJ1-4; no reliable D call. With 1 base removed from V and 4 bases from J, the gap between germline ends came to 8 bases. The CDR3 has 14 amino acids. Germline CDR1 is SGHDT and CDR2 is YYEEEE. The CDR3 DNA reads TGTGCCAGCAGCTTGTACAGATATAATGAAAAACTGTTTTTT. This encodes CASSLYRYNEKLFF.